This TCR beta chain was found in a study of control samples from healthy donors and cancer patients. Method: immunoSEQ multiplex PCR; TCRdb's copy keeps in-frame clones and lacks some. In the table there are 100,000 or so clones, roughly nine tenths of which are singletons. V dropped 3 bases and J dropped 2 bases, with 19 bases sitting between them. From germline, CDR1 is SQVTM and CDR2 ANQGSEA. The CDR3 has 16 amino acids. Sequencing was carried out using blood. This sequence originates from a woman aged 25 to 39 in good health. The chain combines TRBV29-1 with TRBJ1-2; D may be TRBD1 (5 bases). CDR3 sequence (DNA): TGCAGCGTTGAGCAGCCCGGGGGAGGGTCGAACTATGGCTACACCTTC. It codes for CSVEQPGGGSNYGYTF.